Listed below are T cell receptor beta chains from one sample, sequenced in a study of shared clonotypes between healthy human individuals. Clones were sequenced by immunoSEQ multiplex PCR, and TCRdb holds only the in-frame ones, with some missing. The sample has roughly 2 million clones, approximately 96% seen once. Sequencing used naive CD4+ T cells sorted from blood. Receptors originate from a man between 18 and 29 years old in good health. CDR3s include the opening cysteine and the closing phenylalanine or tryptophan. The D gene is left open where the match is weak. Some rows have no size entry. The others give once, few or many, or a class for an expanded clone.

d_call	j_call	clone_size	v_call	cdr3_nt	cdr3_aa
TRBD1	TRBJ2-1	-	TRBV19	TGTGCCAGTAGTATAGGTCCGGGACAGTCGTTCTTC	CASSIGPGQSFF
-	TRBJ1-5	-	TRBV5-1	TGCGCCAGCAGCCCGGATAGTAGCAATCAGCCCCAGCATTTT	CASSPDSSNQPQHF
-	TRBJ2-3	-	TRBV18	TGTGCCAGCTCCCTCTTCAACGAAGATACGCAGTATTTT	CASSLFNEDTQYF
TRBD1	TRBJ2-1	-	TRBV6-1	TGTGCCAGCAGTGGGCAGGGGGAGAAAGGTGAGCAGTTCTTC	CASSGQGEKGEQFF
-	TRBJ2-5	-	TRBV15	TGTGCCACCAGCGGCGAATTTACTAGTCTGAAGACCCAGTACTTC	CATSGEFTSLKTQYF
-	TRBJ1-3	-	TRBV6-5	TGTGCCAGCAGTTCAAACAATGGAAACACCATATATTTT	CASSSNNGNTIYF
TRBD2	TRBJ2-1	-	TRBV6-5	TGTGCCAGCAGGTACGGGACTAGCCCTGAGGTGGAGCAGTTCTTC	CASRYGTSPEVEQFF
TRBD2	TRBJ2-3	-	TRBV7-9	TGTGCCAGCAGCTTAGGAGGGACTAGGCCAGATACGCAGTATTTT	CASSLGGTRPDTQYF
TRBD1	TRBJ2-2	-	TRBV11-3	TGTGCCAGCAGCTTAGAAAAGGGGGCAAGGACCGGGGAGCTGTTTTTT	CASSLEKGARTGELFF
-	TRBJ1-5	-	TRBV27	TGTGCCAGCAGTTTGAGGGAGCCCCAGCATTTT	CASSLREPQHF
TRBD2	TRBJ2-5	once	TRBV18	TGTGCCAGCTCACCGAGGACTAGCGGAAACCAAGAGACCCAGTACTTC	CASSPRTSGNQETQYF
-	TRBJ2-2	-	TRBV19	TGTGCCAGCGACTCAGGGGTCGGTACCGGGGAGCTGTTTTTT	CASDSGVGTGELFF
-	TRBJ1-1	-	TRBV19	TGTGCCAGTAGTATAAGGGGGAAGACTGAAGCTTTCTTT	CASSIRGKTEAFF
TRBD1	TRBJ2-7	-	TRBV11-2	TGTGCCAGCAGCCAGGGACAGCTGCCCCGGGACGAGCAGTACTTC	CASSQGQLPRDEQYF
-	TRBJ2-7	-	TRBV30	TGTGCCTGGAGTGTAGGGGGAGACTACGAGCAGTACTTC	CAWSVGGDYEQYF
TRBD1	TRBJ2-7	-	TRBV5-1	TGCGCCAGAACAGACAGGGCTACCTACGAGCAGTACTTC	CARTDRATYEQYF
-	TRBJ2-1	-	TRBV5-1	TGCGCCAGCAGCTTACTCGGGACAGAGCAGTTCTTC	CASSLLGTEQFF
-	TRBJ1-4	-	TRBV19	TGTGCCACTGCTAGTCGTGAAAAACTGTTTTTT	CATASREKLFF
-	TRBJ1-5	-	TRBV4-1	TGCGCCAGCAGCCAAGCGTGGGGAGGGATTCAGCCCCAGCATTTT	CASSQAWGGIQPQHF
-	TRBJ2-3	-	TRBV2	TGTGCCAGCACCGAATTAGGGGGGCGATGGACAGATACGCAGTATTTT	CASTELGGRWTDTQYF
-	TRBJ2-3	-	TRBV9	TGTGCCAGCAGCGTAGCGGTTATGCCCACAGATACGCAGTATTTT	CASSVAVMPTDTQYF
TRBD1	TRBJ2-3	-	TRBV28	TGTGCCAGCAAGGGGCAGGGGGCGGGGACAGATACGCAGTATTTT	CASKGQGAGTDTQYF
-	TRBJ2-7	-	TRBV18	TGTGCCAGCTCACCTAAAGCCACACTTAGCTCCTACGAGCAGTACTTC	CASSPKATLSSYEQYF
TRBD1	TRBJ1-2	-	TRBV6-5	TGTGCCAGCATTTCCCTGGGGGACAGAGACTATGGCTACACCTTC	CASISLGDRDYGYTF
-	TRBJ1-1	-	TRBV6-4	TGTGCCAGCAGTCCCGACAGTTTGAACACTGAAGCTTTCTTT	CASSPDSLNTEAFF
TRBD1	TRBJ2-7	-	TRBV4-2	TGTGCCAGCAGCCAAGAGGGACAGGGGGCGAAACAGTACTTC	CASSQEGQGAKQYF
-	TRBJ1-2	-	TRBV4-1	TGCGCCAGCAGCCAAGTATTTGACGGGGGGTTGGACTATGGCTACACCTTC	CASSQVFDGGLDYGYTF
-	TRBJ2-5	once	TRBV30	TGTGCCTGGGCCCAGGGGTGGCAAGAGACCCAGTACTTC	CAWAQGWQETQYF
TRBD1	TRBJ2-3	-	TRBV9	TGTGCCAGCAACAGACAGGGAAGCACAGATACGCAGTATTTT	CASNRQGSTDTQYF
-	TRBJ2-3	-	TRBV29-1	TGCAGCGTTGAAGATCAGGGCGGTACAAGCACAGATACGCAGTATTTT	CSVEDQGGTSTDTQYF
TRBD2	TRBJ2-3	-	TRBV4-1	TGCGCCAGCAGCCAGAACAGCGTGGGAGGGCCGGTCTCTACGCAGTATTTT	CASSQNSVGGPVSTQYF
-	TRBJ1-5	-	TRBV2	TGTGCCAGCAGCCCCAGAGTAGGCGGCGGACTTACTGGTAATAGCAATCAGCCCCAGCATTTT	CASSPRVGGGLTGNSNQPQHF
-	TRBJ1-4	-	TRBV6-5	TGTGCCAGCAGTTTCGGACGGTTTAATGAAAAACTGTTTTTT	CASSFGRFNEKLFF
-	TRBJ1-6	-	TRBV6-1	TGTGCCAGCAGTGGAGAGGGGGTCCTGGGGAATTCACCCCTCCACTTT	CASSGEGVLGNSPLHF
-	TRBJ1-2	-	TRBV2	TGTGCCAGCAGCAAGAGCCAACAGGCGGGCGGCTACACCTTC	CASSKSQQAGGYTF
TRBD2	TRBJ2-1	-	TRBV18	TGTGCCAGCCACGGACTAGCGGGAGCGCGATCCTACAATGAGCAGTTCTTC	CASHGLAGARSYNEQFF
-	TRBJ2-7	-	TRBV20-1	TGCAGTGCCGAGGCGGGGTACGAGCAGTACTTC	CSAEAGYEQYF
TRBD1	TRBJ1-6	-	TRBV30	TGTGCCTTACAGGGGCGTCTCTATAATTCACCCCTCCACTTT	CALQGRLYNSPLHF
TRBD2	TRBJ2-2	-	TRBV4-2	TGTGCCAGCAGCCAACGGCTAGCGGGAGGGGGCACCGGGGAGCTGTTTTTT	CASSQRLAGGGTGELFF
TRBD1	TRBJ1-6	-	TRBV4-3	TGCGCCAGCAGCCTACCACCCCGGGACAGGGCCCTCAGTCCGGGTTCACCCCTCCACTTT	CASSLPPRDRALSPGSPLHF
TRBD1	TRBJ2-7	once	TRBV6-5	TGTGCCAGCAAAGAGACAGGGGGATTTTCCTACGAGCAGTACTTC	CASKETGGFSYEQYF
-	TRBJ1-1	-	TRBV28	TGTGCCAGCAGTTTACAGGGAAACACTGAAGCTTTCTTT	CASSLQGNTEAFF
TRBD1	TRBJ1-2	-	TRBV5-1	TGCGCCAGCAGCTTATGGACAGGGGGCGACTATGGCTACACCTTC	CASSLWTGGDYGYTF
-	TRBJ1-1	-	TRBV18	TGTGCCAGCTCACCACCGCGGCAGAACACTGAAGCTTTCTTT	CASSPPRQNTEAFF
-	TRBJ2-6	-	TRBV5-1	TGCGCCAGCAGCTTGGAAGGCGGGGGCTCCGGGGCCAACGTCCTGACTTTC	CASSLEGGGSGANVLTF
-	TRBJ2-2	-	TRBV27	TGTGCCAGCAGTTCCATCTTCTTTGGACATCAGAACACCGGGGAGCTGTTTTTT	CASSSIFFGHQNTGELFF
-	TRBJ1-2	once	TRBV30	TGTGCCTGGAGACAGGAGATTAACTATGGCTACACCTTC	CAWRQEINYGYTF
-	TRBJ1-2	-	TRBV6-5	TGTGCCAGCAGCCCTGGGACGGTGGCTGGCTACACCTTC	CASSPGTVAGYTF
-	TRBJ2-3	-	TRBV14	TGTGCCAGCAGCCTGGGAGATACGCAGTATTTT	CASSLGDTQYF
TRBD2	TRBJ2-5	-	TRBV28	TGTGCCAGCAGAACGGCGGGGCTAGCGGGGCTGAACCAAGAGACCCAGTACTTC	CASRTAGLAGLNQETQYF
-	TRBJ2-7	-	TRBV7-2	TGTGCCAGCCGCCTTGCCTACGAGCAGTACTTC	CASRLAYEQYF